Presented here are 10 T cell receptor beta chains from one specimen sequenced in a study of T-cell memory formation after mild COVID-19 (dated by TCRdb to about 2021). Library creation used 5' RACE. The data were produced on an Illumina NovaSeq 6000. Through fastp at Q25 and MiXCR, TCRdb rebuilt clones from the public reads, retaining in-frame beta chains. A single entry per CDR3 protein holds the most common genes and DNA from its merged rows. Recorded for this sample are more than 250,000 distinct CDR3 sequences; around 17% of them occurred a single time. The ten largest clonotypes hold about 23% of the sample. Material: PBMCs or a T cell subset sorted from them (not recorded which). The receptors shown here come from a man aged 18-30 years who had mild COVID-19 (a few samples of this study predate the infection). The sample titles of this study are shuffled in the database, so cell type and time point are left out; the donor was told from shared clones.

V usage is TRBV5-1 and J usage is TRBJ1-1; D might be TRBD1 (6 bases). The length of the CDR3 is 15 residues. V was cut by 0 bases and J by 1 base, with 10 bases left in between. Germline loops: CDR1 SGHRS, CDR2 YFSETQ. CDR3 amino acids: CASSLASGANTEAFF. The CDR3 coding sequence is TGCGCCAGCAGCTTGGCTTCGGGGGCGAACACTGAAGCTTTCTTT.

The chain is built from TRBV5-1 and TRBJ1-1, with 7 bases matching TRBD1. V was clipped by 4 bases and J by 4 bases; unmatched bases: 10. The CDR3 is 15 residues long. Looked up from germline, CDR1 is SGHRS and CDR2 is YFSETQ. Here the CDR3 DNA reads TGCGCCAGCAGCATAGGGGACAGTCACTCCACTGAAGCTTTCTTT. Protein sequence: CASSIGDSHSTEAFF.

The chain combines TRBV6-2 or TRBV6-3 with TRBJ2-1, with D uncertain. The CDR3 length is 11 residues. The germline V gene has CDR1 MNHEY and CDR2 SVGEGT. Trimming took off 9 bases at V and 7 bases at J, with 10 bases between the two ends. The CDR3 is CASTLGNEQFF. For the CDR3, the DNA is TGTGCCAGTACCTTGGGAAATGAGCAGTTCTTC.

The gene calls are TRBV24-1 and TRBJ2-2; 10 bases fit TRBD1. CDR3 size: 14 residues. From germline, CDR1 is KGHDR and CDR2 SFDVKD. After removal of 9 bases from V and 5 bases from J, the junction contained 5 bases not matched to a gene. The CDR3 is CATSPGQGTGELFF. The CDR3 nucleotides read TGTGCCACCTCACCGGGACAGGGGACCGGGGAGCTGTTTTTT.

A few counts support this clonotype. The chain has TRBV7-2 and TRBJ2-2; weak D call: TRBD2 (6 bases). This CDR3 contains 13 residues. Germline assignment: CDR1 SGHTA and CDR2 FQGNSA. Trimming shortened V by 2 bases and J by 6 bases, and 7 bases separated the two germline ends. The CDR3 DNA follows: TGTGCCAGCAGCTTATGGGGGGCCGGGGAGCTGTTTTTT. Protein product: CASSLWGAGELFF.

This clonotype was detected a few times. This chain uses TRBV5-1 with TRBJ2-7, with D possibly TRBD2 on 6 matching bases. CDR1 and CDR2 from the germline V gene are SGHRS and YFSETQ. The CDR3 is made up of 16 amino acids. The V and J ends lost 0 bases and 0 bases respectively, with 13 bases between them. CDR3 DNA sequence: TGCGCCAGCAGCTTGGGACTAGGGCTCAGCTCCTACGAGCAGTACTTC. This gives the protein CASSLGLGLSSYEQYF.

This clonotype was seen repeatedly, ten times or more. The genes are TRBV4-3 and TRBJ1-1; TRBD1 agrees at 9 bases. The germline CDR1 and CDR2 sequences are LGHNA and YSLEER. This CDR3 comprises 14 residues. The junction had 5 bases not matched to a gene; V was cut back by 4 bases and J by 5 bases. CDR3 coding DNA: TGCGCCAGCAGCCCTGACAGGGGGTGGACTGAAGCTTTCTTT. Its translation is CASSPDRGWTEAFF.

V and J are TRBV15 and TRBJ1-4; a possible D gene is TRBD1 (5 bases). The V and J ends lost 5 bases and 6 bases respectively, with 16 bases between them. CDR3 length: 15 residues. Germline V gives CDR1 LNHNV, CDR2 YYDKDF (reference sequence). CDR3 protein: CATSGSQGWDEKLFF. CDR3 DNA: TGTGCCACCAGCGGATCCCAGGGTTGGGATGAAAAACTGTTTTTT. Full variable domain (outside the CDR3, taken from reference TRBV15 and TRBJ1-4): DAMVIQNPRYQVTQFGKPVTLSCSQTLNHNVMYWYQQKSSQAPKLLFHYYDKDFNNEADTPDNFQSRRPNTSFCFLDIRSPGLGDTAMYLCATSGSQGWDEKLFFGSGTQLSVL.

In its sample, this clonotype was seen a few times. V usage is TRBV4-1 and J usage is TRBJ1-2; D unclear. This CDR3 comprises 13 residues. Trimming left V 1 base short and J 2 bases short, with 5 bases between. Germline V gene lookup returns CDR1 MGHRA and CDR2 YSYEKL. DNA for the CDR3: TGCGCCAGCAGCCAAGTGCCCAACTATGGCTACACCTTC. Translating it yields CASSQVPNYGYTF.

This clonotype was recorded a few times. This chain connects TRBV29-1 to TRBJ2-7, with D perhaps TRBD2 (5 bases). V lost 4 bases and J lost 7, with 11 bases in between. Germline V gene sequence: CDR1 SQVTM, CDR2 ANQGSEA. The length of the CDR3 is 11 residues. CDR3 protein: CSVVEGYEQYV. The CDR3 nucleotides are TGCAGCGTTGTAGAGGGTTATGAGCAGTACGTC.